The 11 T cell receptor beta chains in this list originate from one sample, sequenced in a study of cytomegalovirus exposure and HLA in healthy donors. Assay: immunoSEQ multiplex PCR; the TCRdb copy retains only in-frame clones and omits some. The sample carries some 150,000 clones, less than 90% recorded once. The specimen was PBMCs. All receptors come from a woman between 18 and 29 years old in good health and CMV-seropositive.

The V gene is TRBV7-9, the J gene TRBJ2-1; 7 nucleotides agree with TRBD2. V was clipped by 0 bases and J by 2 bases; unmatched bases: 1. CDR1 is SEHNR and CDR2 is FQNEAQ in the germline V gene (reference sequence). The CDR3 runs 15 residues. CDR3 loop: CASSLAGGPYNEQFF. DNA for the CDR3: TGTGCCAGCAGCTTAGCGGGAGGGCCCTACAATGAGCAGTTCTTC.

The chain links TRBV7-2 to TRBJ2-7, with D maybe TRBD1 (6 bases). The CDR3 contains 14 residues. Between the trimmed V and J ends, which lost 5 bases and 4 bases, there was a span of 15 bases. The germline V gene encodes CDR1 SGHTA and CDR2 FQGNSA. This chain's CDR3 is CASSGRQARYEQYF. The CDR3 nucleotides are TGTGCCAGCAGCGGCAGACAGGCCAGATACGAGCAGTACTTC. Combining the CDR3 with reference TRBV7-2 and TRBJ2-7 gives the whole variable domain GAGVSQSPSNKVTEKGKDVELRCDPISGHTALYWYRQSLGQGLEFLIYFQGNSAPDKSGLPSDRFSAERTGGSVSTLTIQRTQQEDSAVYLCASSGRQARYEQYFGPGTRLTVT.

The chain links TRBV5-6 to TRBJ1-2; tentatively, D is TRBD1 (6 bases). The V gene lost 4 bases and the J gene lost 1 base, with 17 bases spanning the gap. The germline gives CDR1 SGHDT, CDR2 YYEEEE. This CDR3 is 16 amino acids long. The CDR3 nucleotides are TGTGCCAGCAGCACCCTACAGGGCCCGCTTAACTATGGCTACACCTTC. The encoded protein is CASSTLQGPLNYGYTF.

This clone was detected a few times. The V call is TRBV29-1, the J call TRBJ2-7; TRBD1 aligns across 7 bases. There are 15 residues in the CDR3. The V and J ends lost 1 base and 4 bases, in that order; junction bases with no gene match: 10. Germline V gene data show CDR1 as SQVTM and CDR2 as ANQGSEA. The CDR3 nucleotides are TGCAGCGTTGAAGGGCTCCGGGACAGAAGTTACGAGCAGTACTTC. Its translation is CSVEGLRDRSYEQYF.

This chain connects TRBV11-3 to TRBJ2-3, with no clear D. V lost 2 bases, J lost 0 bases, and 12 bases lay in between. Germline V gene sequence: CDR1 SGHNT, CDR2 YENEEA. This CDR3 region has 16 residues. The CDR3: CASSLTRSISTDTQYF. CDR3 sequence (DNA): TGTGCCAGCAGCTTAACGCGGTCGATTAGCACAGATACGCAGTATTTT.

CDR3 residues: CAWSVSGSTDTQYF. DNA for the CDR3: TGTGCCTGGAGTGTTAGCGGGAGTACAGATACGCAGTATTTT. The chain joins TRBV30 to TRBJ2-3; the match to TRBD2 covers 9 bases. With V trimmed by 0 bases and J by 3 bases, 1 base remained unmatched. Germline V gives CDR1 GTSNPN, CDR2 SVGIG (reference sequence). The CDR3 extends over 14 amino acids. The entire variable domain, with the rest obtained from reference TRBV30 and TRBJ2-3, is as follows: SQTIHQWPATLVQPVGSPLSLECTVEGTSNPNLYWYRQAAGRGLQLLFYSVGIGQISSEVPQNLSASRPQDRQFILSSKKLLLSDSGFYLCAWSVSGSTDTQYFGPGTRLTVL.

The chain links TRBV5-1 to TRBJ2-3; 12 bases fit TRBD2. The germline CDR1 and CDR2 sequences are SGHRS and YFSETQ. Germline trimming cut 4 bases from V and 6 bases from J; bases unmatched to any gene: 12. CDR3 length equals 17 residues. The DNA for the CDR3 is TGCGCCAGCAGCCCTCCGACTAGCGGGAGAGGGGTGGATACGCAGTATTTT. This translates into CASSPPTSGRGVDTQYF.

CDR3 in amino acids: CASSLAGKDGYTF. CDR3 in DNA: TGTGCCAGCAGCTTAGCGGGGAAGGATGGCTACACCTTC. The gene calls are TRBV11-3 and TRBJ1-2; no clear D gene. Per the germline V gene, CDR1 is SGHNT and CDR2 is YENEEA. V lost 1 base, J lost 6 bases, and 9 bases lay in between. This CDR3 has 13 amino acids.

The rearrangement links TRBV2 to TRBJ2-1, with D tentatively TRBD2 (6 bases). Trimming left V 2 bases short and J 4 bases short, with 21 bases between. This CDR3 has 18 residues. CDR1 is SNHLY and CDR2 is FYNNEI in the germline V gene. As DNA, the CDR3 is TGTGCCAGCAGTGAATTGGTCCCCGGCTGGGGACTTTACAATGAGCAGTTCTTC. Translated, it gives CASSELVPGWGLYNEQFF.

The rearrangement uses TRBV9 and TRBJ2-4; 12 nucleotides line up with TRBD2. V lost 4 bases and J lost 8; bases outside the gene matches: 4. Germline V gene lookup returns CDR1 SGDLS and CDR2 YYNGEE. The CDR3 consists of 14 residues. CDR3 coding DNA: TGTGCCAGCAGCTCGACTAGCGGGAGTGACATTCAGTACTTC. Encoded protein: CASSSTSGSDIQYF.

J is TRBJ2-7 and V is TRBV5-4; 9 bases are shared with TRBD2. The ends lost 0 bases at V and 6 bases at J; junction bases unmatched: 13. This CDR3 has 17 amino acids. Germline CDR1 SGHNT, CDR2 YYREEE (reference sequence). For the CDR3, the DNA is TGTGCCAGCAGCTTGGCCGCTGGCGGGAGGGCCACGCGCGAGCAGTACTTC. Protein: CASSLAAGGRATREQYF.